The 14 T cell receptor beta chains given below trace back to one sample, sequenced in a study of beta chain features in type 1 diabetes. These receptors lack a known antigen. Findings and caveats of the study: Type 1 diabetes patients had TCRB CDR3s that were shorter (moderately but significantly so) in all four CD4+ subsets.

Reverse transcribing all isolated RNA meant expressed TCRB transcripts were sequenced. Method: immunoSEQ multiplex PCR; TCRdb's copy keeps in-frame clones and lacks some. The sample holds 350,000 to 450,000 clones, around 12% seen once. The sample consisted of naive CD4+ T cells from blood. Source of these receptors: a woman under 30 with type 1 diabetes.

The chain uses TRBV6-6 and TRBJ1-2; unclear D gene. The CDR3 sequence is 11 residues long. V was pared by 6 bases and J by 8 bases, with 10 bases between. Germline V gives CDR1 MNHNY, CDR2 SVGAGI (reference sequence). The CDR3: CASRNSRGYTF. CDR3 bases: TGTGCCAGCAGAAACTCGCGGGGCTACACCTTC.

J is TRBJ1-5 and V is TRBV30; the D is unclear. This CDR3 has 16 amino acids. Germline CDR1 is GTSNPN and CDR2 is SVGIG (reference sequence). The ends were cut back, 0 bases at V and 0 bases at J, with 12 bases in the middle. The CDR3: CAWSVRVPNSNQPQHF. CDR3 in DNA: TGTGCCTGGAGTGTCCGAGTTCCTAATAGCAATCAGCCCCAGCATTTT.

The chain links TRBV5-1 to TRBJ2-1; 10 bases match TRBD2. Germline V gives CDR1 SGHRS, CDR2 YFSETQ. The CDR3 sequence is 15 residues long. The V gene end was trimmed by 4 bases and the J gene end by 9 bases; junction bases not matched to a gene: 10. Here the CDR3 reads CASSRIGTSVREQFF. DNA of the CDR3: TGCGCCAGCAGCCGTATCGGGACTAGCGTTCGTGAGCAGTTCTTC.

This clone was detected only a few times. A junction end diverges from the germline sequence, so it may reflect a read error. The rearrangement joins TRBV4-3 to TRBJ2-3, with 10 bases that match TRBD2. Germline V lookup: CDR1 LGHNA, CDR2 YSLEER. The CDR3 spans 13 residues. In DNA form, the CDR3 reads TGCGCCAGCAGCCAAGAGCGTAGCGGGAGGCCCACCTTT. Translation: CASSQERSGRPTF.

V gene TRBV18 combines with J gene TRBJ1-2; 10 bases fit TRBD1. CDR1 is KGHSH, CDR2 LQKENI, per germline. V gave up 3 bases and J gave up 5 bases; unmatched junction bases: 3. The CDR3 is 14 amino acids. The CDR3 region is CASSPEGQGYGYTF. DNA for the CDR3: TGTGCCAGCTCACCTGAGGGACAGGGGTATGGCTACACCTTC. The whole variable domain, remainder taken from reference TRBV18 and TRBJ1-2, is NAGVMQNPRHLVRRRGQEARLRCSPMKGHSHVYWYRQLPEEGLKFMVYLQKENIIDESGMPKERFSAEFPKEGPSILRIQQVVRGDSAAYFCASSPEGQGYGYTFGSGTRLTVV.

The chain employs TRBV29-1 and TRBJ1-4; no reliable D call. Germline lookup yields CDR1 SQVTM and CDR2 ANQGSEA. Trimming left V 4 bases short and J 0 bases short, with 9 bases between. The CDR3 sequence is 14 residues long. CDR3 loop: CSVGVHATNEKLFF. DNA for the CDR3: TGCAGCGTTGGTGTCCATGCAACTAATGAAAAACTGTTTTTT.

The CDR3 loop is CASSVEQVTYEQYF. CDR3 sequence (DNA): TGTGCCAGCAGCGTAGAACAGGTAACCTACGAGCAGTACTTC. V gene TRBV9 combines with J gene TRBJ2-7; D perhaps matches TRBD1 (5 bases). The V and J ends lost 0 bases and 2 bases respectively, with 9 bases between them. The CDR3 covers 14 residues. Germline lookup yields CDR1 SGDLS and CDR2 YYNGEE.

This chain's CDR3 is CASRGSGAGDLSYEQYF. In DNA, the CDR3 is TGTGCCAGCAGGGGATCCGGTGCGGGAGACCTCTCCTACGAGCAGTACTTC. The chain combines TRBV28 with TRBJ2-7, with 7 positions matching TRBD2. With V trimmed by 6 bases and J by 0 bases, 14 bases remained unmatched. This CDR3 comprises 17 residues. Germline-derived CDR1 and CDR2 are MDHEN and SYDVKM.

This clone was detected only a few times. V is TRBV30 and J is TRBJ2-1; 8 bases map to TRBD2. Germline loops: CDR1 GTSNPN, CDR2 SVGIG (reference sequence). With 2 bases clipped from V and 5 bases from J, the junction kept 5 bases outside the gene matches. The CDR3 extends over 14 amino acids. The CDR3 DNA sequence: TGTGCCTGGAGTTGGGGACTAGGCGACAATGAGCAGTTCTTC. Protein product: CAWSWGLGDNEQFF.

DNA for the CDR3: TGTGCCAGCACCCCTGGACAGGGGTGGAGCGAGCAGTACTTC. The encoded protein is CASTPGQGWSEQYF. The chain uses TRBV6-5 and TRBJ2-7, with 9 bases that match TRBD1. Per germline, CDR1 MNHEY and CDR2 SVGAGI. This CDR3 comprises 14 residues. The trim removed 7 bases at V and 6 bases at J, leaving 10 bases unmatched.

V and J are TRBV30 and TRBJ2-7, with D possibly TRBD1 on 6 matching bases. The CDR3 has 12 amino acids. The germline V and J ends were trimmed by 3 bases and 0 bases, with 6 bases remaining between them. CDR1 is GTSNPN and CDR2 is SVGIG in the germline V gene (reference sequence). In DNA, the CDR3 is TGTGCCTGGAGGGACAGCTCCTACGAGCAGTACTTC. Translated: CAWRDSSYEQYF.

The chain couples TRBV2 to TRBJ2-3; D might be TRBD2 (6 bases). Germline V gives CDR1 SNHLY, CDR2 FYNNEI. The CDR3 contains 15 residues. V shed 6 bases and J shed 3 bases, with 16 bases lying between them. The CDR3 sequence: CASRDYRGGTDTQYF. The CDR3 bases are TGTGCCAGCAGAGATTATCGGGGAGGTACAGATACGCAGTATTTT.

The rearrangement links TRBV6-1 to TRBJ2-1; D possibly corresponds to TRBD2 (5 bases). Per germline, CDR1 MNHNS and CDR2 SASEGT. Deletions cut 2 bases from V and 0 bases from J, with 8 bases between. This CDR3 is 15 amino acids long. This CDR3 is CASSERGSSYNEQFF. The CDR3 DNA reads as TGTGCCAGCAGTGAACGAGGGAGCTCCTACAATGAGCAGTTCTTC.

CDR3 sequence reads: CASTSTGTSVTYEQYF. The DNA of the CDR3 is TGTGCCAGCACCTCAACCGGGACTAGCGTAACCTACGAGCAGTACTTC. The chain links TRBV7-9 to TRBJ2-7, with 10 bases fitting TRBD2. Trimming took 7 bases from V and 2 from J; bases not matched to a gene: 11. Germline assignment: CDR1 SEHNR and CDR2 FQNEAQ (reference sequence). This CDR3 contains 16 residues.